The rows below give T cell receptor beta chains drawn from one sample of a study of cytomegalovirus exposure and HLA in healthy donors. The table came from immunoSEQ multiplex PCR; TCRdb's copy has only in-frame clones and leaves some out. The table has about 120,000 clones, approximately 80% seen once. Sequencing was performed on PBMCs. These receptors all come from a female donor in good health and CMV-seropositive. Both conserved end residues are part of each CDR3. The order of the fields is clone size, V gene, J gene, D gene, CDR3 length, CDR3 DNA, CDR3 protein. The D gene is left open where the match is weak. Rows give clone size only sometimes, using once, few, many, or a class for an expanded clone.

size: -; V: TRBV27; J: TRBJ2-7; D: -; length: 15; DNA: TGTGCCAGCAGTTTATTGTACAGCAACTCCTACGAGCAGTACTTC; CDR3: CASSLLYSNSYEQYF
size: -; V: TRBV7-2; J: TRBJ2-3; D: -; length: 14; DNA: TGTGCCAGCAGCACAAGCGGCCTCACAGATACGCAGTATTTT; CDR3: CASSTSGLTDTQYF
size: few; V: TRBV2; J: TRBJ1-5; D: TRBD1; length: 14; DNA: TGTGCCAGCAGTGCGGACAGGGGCAATCAGCCCCAGCATTTT; CDR3: CASSADRGNQPQHF
size: -; V: TRBV18; J: TRBJ2-7; D: -; length: 12; DNA: TGTGCCAGCTCACCAGAGGGCTACGAGCAGTACTTC; CDR3: CASSPEGYEQYF
size: -; V: TRBV5-1; J: TRBJ1-5; D: -; length: 15; DNA: TGCGCCAGCAGCCTCGAGGGACATGCCAATCAGCCCCAGCATTTT; CDR3: CASSLEGHANQPQHF
size: -; V: TRBV7-9; J: TRBJ1-6; D: -; length: 13; DNA: TGTGCCAGCACCCAGGGGACGAATTCACCCCTCCACTTT; CDR3: CASTQGTNSPLHF
size: once; V: TRBV7-6; J: TRBJ2-3; D: TRBD2; length: 18; DNA: TGTGCCAGCAGCCGGGGGGTAGTAGCGGGGGGGCGCGGAGATACGCAGTATTTT; CDR3: CASSRGVVAGGRGDTQYF
size: -; V: TRBV27; J: TRBJ1-1; D: TRBD1; length: 16; DNA: TGTGCCAGCAGTTTGCAGGGGGCATCTTCGAACACTGAAGCTTTCTTT; CDR3: CASSLQGASSNTEAFF
size: -; V: TRBV4-3; J: TRBJ2-2; D: TRBD2; length: 17; DNA: TGCGCCAGCAGCCAAGATCGAGCGGGGGCATTCACCGGGGAGCTGTTTTTT; CDR3: CASSQDRAGAFTGELFF
size: few; V: TRBV19; J: TRBJ1-5; D: -; length: 13; DNA: TGTGCCAGTCAAGGGAGTTACAATCAGCCCCAGCATTTT; CDR3: CASQGSYNQPQHF
size: -; V: TRBV27; J: TRBJ2-3; D: -; length: 14; DNA: TGTGCCAGCAGTTCTTCCGGGAGCACAGATACGCAGTATTTT; CDR3: CASSSSGSTDTQYF
size: -; V: TRBV25-1; J: TRBJ1-3; D: -; length: 14; DNA: TGTGCCAGCAGTGAATCGGTAGTTGGAAACACCATATATTTT; CDR3: CASSESVVGNTIYF
size: -; V: TRBV27; J: TRBJ2-1; D: TRBD2; length: 17; DNA: TGTGCCAGCAGTTCCTCTAGCGGGGGGGAGACCTACAATGAGCAGTTCTTC; CDR3: CASSSSSGGETYNEQFF
size: -; V: TRBV7-3; J: TRBJ2-2; D: TRBD2; length: 15; DNA: TGTGCCAGCAGCCGGCTAGCGGGATACACCGGGGAGCTGTTTTTT; CDR3: CASSRLAGYTGELFF
size: -; V: TRBV6-6; J: TRBJ2-7; D: TRBD1; length: 14; DNA: TGTGCCAGCAGAACCGGGACAGGGGGCACCGGGCAGTACTTC; CDR3: CASRTGTGGTGQYF
size: -; V: TRBV6-5; J: TRBJ2-1; D: -; length: 16; DNA: TGTGCCAGCAGTTACTTGGGGGGGGCCGACCGGAATGAGCAGTTCTTC; CDR3: CASSYLGGADRNEQFF
size: -; V: TRBV19; J: TRBJ1-1; D: TRBD1; length: 16; DNA: TGTGCCAGTAGGGGAGAGGTTGGGACAGGGAGGACTGAAGCTTTCTTT; CDR3: CASRGEVGTGRTEAFF
size: -; V: TRBV29-1; J: TRBJ2-7; D: TRBD1; length: 16; DNA: TGCAGCGTCAACGGACAGGGGGCCCGACTCTCCTACGAGCAGTACTTC; CDR3: CSVNGQGARLSYEQYF
size: -; V: TRBV4-1; J: TRBJ2-1; D: TRBD2; length: 15; DNA: TGCGCCAGCAGCCAAGGTGCGGGGGTCTACAATGAGCAGTTCTTC; CDR3: CASSQGAGVYNEQFF
size: -; V: TRBV30; J: TRBJ1-3; D: -; length: 14; DNA: TGTGCCATGCGACAATATACGGGAGGAAACACCATATATTTT; CDR3: CAMRQYTGGNTIYF
size: -; V: TRBV7-9; J: TRBJ1-2; D: -; length: 13; DNA: TGTGCCAGCAGCTCCCTGGGAGGGGCTGGCTACACCTTC; CDR3: CASSSLGGAGYTF
size: -; V: TRBV7-2; J: TRBJ2-7; D: -; length: 14; DNA: TGTGCCAGCAGCTTAGCAAGGGGCCCCTACGAGCAGTACTTC; CDR3: CASSLARGPYEQYF
size: -; V: TRBV28; J: TRBJ1-6; D: TRBD1; length: 19; DNA: TGTGCCAGCAGCATAGGTACGGGGACAGGGGTGTCCTATAATTCACCCCTCCACTTT; CDR3: CASSIGTGTGVSYNSPLHF
size: -; V: TRBV7-7; J: TRBJ2-1; D: -; length: 15; DNA: TGTGCCAGCAGCTTAACGGTGAGCTCCTACAATGAGCAGTTCTTC; CDR3: CASSLTVSSYNEQFF
size: few; V: TRBV5-1; J: TRBJ2-5; D: -; length: 12; DNA: TGCGCCAGCAGCTTAAGCTCCGAGACCCAGTACTTC; CDR3: CASSLSSETQYF
size: -; V: TRBV18; J: TRBJ1-1; D: -; length: 15; DNA: TGTGCCAGCTCACTCAGGGGCCTGAGGAACACTGAAGCTTTCTTT; CDR3: CASSLRGLRNTEAFF
size: -; V: TRBV5-4; J: TRBJ1-4; D: -; length: 16; DNA: TGTGCCAGCAGCCAAGGCCTGGGACAACGGAATGAAAAACTGTTTTTT; CDR3: CASSQGLGQRNEKLFF
size: once; V: TRBV15; J: TRBJ2-7; D: TRBD2; length: 14; DNA: TGTGCCACCAGCAGAGAGGGGGGGAGCTACGAGCAGTACTTC; CDR3: CATSREGGSYEQYF
size: once; V: TRBV30; J: TRBJ2-7; D: TRBD1; length: 14; DNA: TGTGCCTGTGTCACTCTGGACAGGCTAAACGAGCAGTACTTC; CDR3: CACVTLDRLNEQYF
size: -; V: TRBV4-2; J: TRBJ2-3; D: TRBD2; length: 18; DNA: TGTGCCAGCAGCCAACCTGCCCCTAGAAGCGGGGGCACAGATACGCAGTATTTT; CDR3: CASSQPAPRSGGTDTQYF
size: -; V: TRBV7-9; J: TRBJ2-6; D: -; length: 15; DNA: TGTGCCAGCAACAAAGCACAGGCCGGGGCCAACGTCCTGACTTTC; CDR3: CASNKAQAGANVLTF
size: -; V: TRBV19; J: TRBJ1-6; D: TRBD1; length: 16; DNA: TGTGCCAGTAGTTCGCGGACAGGGAGCTTAAATTCACCCCTCCACTTT; CDR3: CASSSRTGSLNSPLHF
size: -; V: TRBV7-9; J: TRBJ1-5; D: -; length: 15; DNA: TGTGCCAGCAGCTTAGCGGGCGGGAGCAATCAGCCCCAGCATTTT; CDR3: CASSLAGGSNQPQHF
size: once; V: TRBV4-3; J: TRBJ2-5; D: -; length: 15; DNA: TGCGCCAGCAGCCAGTCCTGGCGGGTCCAAGAGACCCAGTACTTC; CDR3: CASSQSWRVQETQYF
size: -; V: TRBV9; J: TRBJ2-1; D: -; length: 16; DNA: TGTGCCAGCAGCGCCCGGCCCCGGGACTCTCAGAATGAGCAGTTCTTC; CDR3: CASSARPRDSQNEQFF
size: few; V: TRBV30; J: TRBJ1-4; D: TRBD1; length: 14; DNA: TGTGCCTGGAGTGTTGGAGGGGGCTACGAAAAACTGTTTTTT; CDR3: CAWSVGGGYEKLFF
size: -; V: TRBV2; J: TRBJ2-5; D: -; length: 14; DNA: TGTGCCAGCAGTGAACCCCGGAGCCAAGAGACCCAGTACTTC; CDR3: CASSEPRSQETQYF
size: -; V: TRBV6-5; J: TRBJ1-5; D: TRBD1; length: 14; DNA: TGTGCCAGCAGTTCACGACAGGGTTATCAGCCCCAGCATTTT; CDR3: CASSSRQGYQPQHF
size: -; V: TRBV9; J: TRBJ2-2; D: -; length: 15; DNA: TGTGCCAGCAGCGTAGGGGGTAGGGACACCGGGGAGCCGTTTTTT; CDR3: CASSVGGRDTGEPFF
size: -; V: TRBV27; J: TRBJ2-1; D: -; length: 10; DNA: TGTGCCACGCAACCGGGTGAGCAGTTCTTC; CDR3: CATQPGEQFF
size: -; V: TRBV28; J: TRBJ1-4; D: TRBD1; length: 14; DNA: TGTGCCAGCAGTTCGGGACAGGGATTTGAAAAACTGTTTTTT; CDR3: CASSSGQGFEKLFF
size: -; V: TRBV5-4; J: TRBJ2-1; D: TRBD1; length: 13; DNA: TGTGCCAGCAGCAGACAGGGGTACAATGAGCAGTTCTTC; CDR3: CASSRQGYNEQFF
size: -; V: TRBV18; J: TRBJ1-5; D: -; length: 16; DNA: TGTGCCAGCTCACCGGCACAGGGAAGATGGGATCAGCCCCAGCATTTT; CDR3: CASSPAQGRWDQPQHF
size: -; V: TRBV29-1; J: TRBJ2-6; D: -; length: 14; DNA: TGCAGCGTTGATGGCCCCTCTGGGGCCAACGTCCTGACTTTC; CDR3: CSVDGPSGANVLTF
size: -; V: TRBV6-6; J: TRBJ1-6; D: TRBD1; length: 16; DNA: TGTGCCAGCAGCCGGACAGGGCCAGGTTTGAATTCACCCCTCCACTTT; CDR3: CASSRTGPGLNSPLHF
size: -; V: TRBV5-1; J: TRBJ2-1; D: -; length: 15; DNA: TGCGCCAGCAGCGAGGACGGGAGCTCCTACAATGAGCAGTTCTTC; CDR3: CASSEDGSSYNEQFF
size: -; V: TRBV6-1; J: TRBJ1-5; D: TRBD1; length: 14; DNA: TGTGCCAGCACCATACAGGGGAGCAATCAGCCCCAGCATTTT; CDR3: CASTIQGSNQPQHF
size: -; V: TRBV9; J: TRBJ1-5; D: -; length: 15; DNA: TGTGCCAGCAGCGTAGGTGGGGGCCAGGATCAGCCCCAGCATTTT; CDR3: CASSVGGGQDQPQHF
size: -; V: TRBV27; J: TRBJ1-5; D: -; length: 15; DNA: TGTGCCAGCAGTTCTTTCGGGGGGGCGAATCAGCCCCAGCATTTT; CDR3: CASSSFGGANQPQHF
size: -; V: TRBV18; J: TRBJ1-1; D: TRBD1; length: 17; DNA: TGTGCCAGCTCACCAATGGAGTTAAGGGGGCTAGGATCTGAAGCTTTCTTT; CDR3: CASSPMELRGLGSEAFF
size: -; V: TRBV12-5; J: TRBJ2-3; D: -; length: 11; DNA: TGTGCTAGTGGTCGGTCGGATACGCAGTATTTT; CDR3: CASGRSDTQYF
size: -; V: TRBV7-9; J: TRBJ2-1; D: TRBD1; length: 13; DNA: TGTGCCAGCAGCACGGGACAGGGGAGGGAGCAGTTCTTC; CDR3: CASSTGQGREQFF
size: -; V: TRBV7-2; J: TRBJ1-2; D: TRBD1; length: 14; DNA: TGTGCCAGCAGCCCCCGGACAGGAGACCATGGCTACACCTTC; CDR3: CASSPRTGDHGYTF
size: -; V: TRBV2; J: TRBJ1-3; D: -; length: 14; DNA: TGTGCCAGCAGTGGACTCGGGGTTGGAAACACCATATATTTT; CDR3: CASSGLGVGNTIYF
size: -; V: TRBV19; J: TRBJ2-5; D: TRBD1; length: 14; DNA: TGTGCCAGTAGCATTACAGGGGTCAGGGAGACCCAGTACTTC; CDR3: CASSITGVRETQYF
size: -; V: TRBV6-5; J: TRBJ1-2; D: TRBD1; length: 15; DNA: TGTGCCAGTTTCCCGGACAGGGGAATGTACTATGGCTACACCTTC; CDR3: CASFPDRGMYYGYTF
size: -; V: TRBV5-1; J: TRBJ2-7; D: TRBD1; length: 14; DNA: TGCGCCAGCAGCTTGCAGGACAGGACCTACGAGCAGTACTTC; CDR3: CASSLQDRTYEQYF
size: -; V: TRBV7-8; J: TRBJ2-7; D: -; length: 15; DNA: TGTGCCAGCAGCTTAGCGCATAATTCGAGGGATGGGCAGTACTTC; CDR3: CASSLAHNSRDGQYF
size: -; V: TRBV6-1; J: TRBJ2-7; D: -; length: 12; DNA: TGTGCCAGCAGTGAACGGTCCTACGAGCAGTACTTC; CDR3: CASSERSYEQYF